The 21 T cell receptor beta chains in this list originate from one sample, sequenced in a study of CD8 T cells in ankylosing spondylitis. TCRdb used MiXCR to reprocess the 5' RACE reads, holding one entry per CDR3 protein. The sample consists of about 360,000 distinct CDR3 sequences, roughly 20% of them appearing once. The sequencing sample was made of blood, either unsorted or a sorted T cell fraction (not recorded which). These receptors all come from a male donor with ankylosing spondylitis or in good health (not recorded which).

This clonotype appeared a single time. The chain is built from TRBV6-2 or TRBV6-3 and TRBJ2-7; D tentatively fits TRBD1 or TRBD2 (6 bases each). Between the trimmed V and J ends, which lost 4 bases and 4 bases, there was a span of 17 bases. The V gene's germline CDR1 is MNHEY and CDR2 SVGEGT. The length of the CDR3 is 15 residues. The CDR3 reads CASSSNWGARYEQYF. The CDR3 nucleotides are TGTGCCAGCAGTTCCAATTGGGGGGCTCGTTACGAGCAGTACTTC.

The chain links TRBV7-9 to TRBJ2-7, with D uncertain. This CDR3 has 14 amino acids. Trimming shortened V by 5 bases and J by 2 bases, and 13 bases separated the two germline ends. The germline V gene has CDR1 SEHNR and CDR2 FQNEAQ (reference sequence). DNA of the CDR3: TGTGCCAGCAGCCCCCTCGGGCGCCCCTACGAGCAGTACTTC. Amino acids: CASSPLGRPYEQYF.

This clonotype was recorded a few times. J is TRBJ2-1 and V is TRBV5-1; D gene unclear. The germline CDR1 and CDR2 sequences are SGHRS and YFSETQ. This CDR3 comprises 15 residues. Trimming cost V 5 bases and J 8 bases, with 20 bases left between them. CDR3 in amino acids: CASSSDQESLHEQFF. CDR3 in DNA: TGCGCCAGCAGTTCGGACCAAGAATCCCTCCATGAGCAGTTCTTC.

This clonotype was picked up a small number of times. The V gene is TRBV4-1, the J gene TRBJ2-2; TRBD1 matches 7 bases. Per the germline V gene, CDR1 is MGHRA and CDR2 is YSYEKL. V trimming: 2 bases; J trimming: 3 bases; junction bases outside the gene matches: 9. The CDR3 extends over 17 amino acids. Here the CDR3 DNA reads TGCGCCAGCAGCCAACCAAAGGATGGACAGGACACCGGGGAGCTGTTTTTT. Translated, it gives CASSQPKDGQDTGELFF.

This clonotype has just a few counts. The V and J genes are TRBV12-3 or TRBV12-4 and TRBJ2-1; 13 bases match TRBD2. Unmatched junction bases numbered 8, after V lost 5 bases and J lost 7 bases. The CDR3 consists of 16 residues. The CDR3 DNA sequence: TGTGCCAGCAGTCCGCCGGGACTAGCGGGACAAAATGAGCAGTTCTTC. This codes for CASSPPGLAGQNEQFF.

The V call is TRBV14, the J call TRBJ2-7; 7 bases line up with TRBD1. Germline V gene lookup returns CDR1 SGHDN and CDR2 FVKESK. The CDR3 sequence is 14 residues long. V shed 6 bases and J 6 bases; nucleotides not matched to a gene: 11. CDR3 protein: CASSVTGLYGEQYF. The DNA for the CDR3 is TGTGCCAGCAGTGTGACAGGGCTTTATGGCGAGCAGTACTTC.

The rearrangement links TRBV20-1 to TRBJ2-2, with TRBD2 matching 12 bases. CDR1 and CDR2 (germline): DFQATT, SNEGSKA (reference sequence). CDR3 size: 16 residues. J gave up 4 bases and V 0 bases, and 3 bases lay outside the gene matches. CDR3 region: CSARDASGGATGELFF. Here the CDR3 DNA reads TGCAGTGCTAGAGATGCTAGCGGGGGGGCCACCGGGGAGCTGTTTTTT.

The chain combines TRBV3-1 with TRBJ1-2, with D perhaps matching TRBD1 (5 bases). With 0 bases removed from V and 4 bases from J, the gap between germline ends came to 12 bases. CDR1 and CDR2 (germline): LGHDT, YNNKEL (reference sequence). This CDR3 has 15 residues. The CDR3 nucleotides read TGTGCCAGCAGCCAAGATAGGACACGAATCTATGGCTACACCTTC. Its translation: CASSQDRTRIYGYTF.

This clonotype showed up many times. The chain joins TRBV29-1 to TRBJ1-1; no firm D call. V was cut by 5 bases and J by 0 bases, with 10 bases left in between. This CDR3 is built from 13 residues. Germline CDR1 SQVTM, CDR2 ANQGSEA. CDR3 protein: CSVTDGMNTEAFF. The DNA for the CDR3 is TGCAGCGTTACGGACGGGATGAACACTGAAGCTTTCTTT.

This clonotype has more than one count but fewer than ten. The V gene is TRBV5-1, the J gene TRBJ2-3; tentatively, D is TRBD1 (5 bases). The V end was cut by 0 bases, the J end by 2 bases, with 13 bases between. The CDR3 has 16 amino acids. Looked up from germline, CDR1 is SGHRS and CDR2 is YFSETQ. This chain's CDR3 is CASSLGRGTATDTQYF. The DNA of the CDR3 is TGCGCCAGCAGCTTGGGTAGGGGAACCGCCACAGATACGCAGTATTTT.

This clonotype occurred a few times. V usage is TRBV4-1 and J usage is TRBJ2-1, with D unclear. Germline assignment: CDR1 MGHRA and CDR2 YSYEKL. V was cut by 6 bases and J by 6 bases, with 9 bases left in between. The CDR3 loop spans 12 amino acids. The CDR3 is CASSEVGNEQFF. The DNA of the CDR3 is TGCGCCAGCAGTGAGGTGGGCAATGAGCAGTTCTTC.

The rearrangement links TRBV2 to TRBJ2-1; 13 bases fit TRBD2. J lost 4 bases, V lost 0 bases, and 12 bases had no gene match. The germline gives CDR1 SNHLY, CDR2 FYNNEI. CDR3 size: 20 residues. The CDR3 nucleotides are TGTGCCAGCAGTGAAGCGCCCCCTCCACGGACTAGCGGGGGATACAATGAGCAGTTCTTC. It codes for CASSEAPPPRTSGGYNEQFF. The entire variable domain, with the rest obtained from reference TRBV2 and TRBJ2-1, is as follows: EPEVTQTPSHQVTQMGQEVILRCVPISNHLYFYWYRQILGQKVEFLVSFYNNEISEKSEIFDDQFSVERPDGSNFTLKIRSTKLEDSAMYFCASSEAPPPRTSGGYNEQFFGPGTRLTVL.

This clonotype appeared a few times. V usage is TRBV12-3 or TRBV12-4 and J usage is TRBJ1-3; D remains unclear. V shed 6 bases and J shed 0 bases, with 18 bases lying between them. This CDR3 comprises 17 residues. For the CDR3, the DNA is TGTGCCAGCAGGCCTCCTTTTGGTGGGGTCTCTGGAAACACCATATATTTT. Amino acids: CASRPPFGGVSGNTIYF.

The CDR3 DNA reads TGTGCCAGCAGCCCCCTGTATACCTACGAGCAGTACTTC. Encoded protein: CASSPLYTYEQYF. The V and J genes are TRBV12-3 or TRBV12-4 and TRBJ2-7; D uncertain. The CDR3 spans 13 residues. Trimming cost V 6 bases and J 2 bases, with 11 bases left between them.

The chain recombines TRBV6-1 with TRBJ1-2; TRBD1 might be the D (5 bases). This CDR3 region has 15 residues. Looked up from germline, CDR1 is MNHNS and CDR2 is SASEGT. Between the trimmed V and J ends, which lost 4 bases and 2 bases, there was a span of 14 bases. The chain's CDR3 is CASSGGVSPNYGYTF. CDR3 DNA sequence: TGTGCCAGCAGTGGGGGGGTCTCCCCGAACTATGGCTACACCTTC.

The sample holds many counts of this clonotype. The rearrangement links TRBV21-1 to TRBJ1-1. TRBV21-1 is tagged as a pseudogene. The CDR3 is made up of 12 amino acids. The CDR3 protein is CASSRRNTEAFF. The DNA of the CDR3 is TGTGCCAGCAGCAGAAGGAACACTGAAGCTTTCTTT.

The V gene is TRBV19, the J gene TRBJ1-5; no clear D gene. Trimming left V 3 bases short and J 0 bases short, with 12 bases between. Germline CDR1 LNHDA, CDR2 SQIVND (reference sequence). CDR3 length equals 16 residues. CDR3 bases: TGTGCCAGTAGTATGGGAGGCCCTTATAGCAATCAGCCCCAGCATTTT. Its translation: CASSMGGPYSNQPQHF. The complete variable domain, with remaining parts taken from reference TRBV19 and TRBJ1-5, reads DGGITQSPKYLFRKEGQNVTLSCEQNLNHDAMYWYRQDPGQGLRLIYYSQIVNDFQKGDIAEGYSVSREKKESFPLTVTSAQKNPTAFYLCASSMGGPYSNQPQHFGDGTRLSIL.

V gene TRBV20-1 combines with J gene TRBJ1-1; weak D call: TRBD1 (6 bases). The CDR3 sequence is 15 residues long. Deletions cut 2 bases from V and 5 bases from J, with 18 bases between. Germline CDR1 is DFQATT and CDR2 is SNEGSKA (reference sequence). The CDR3 region is CSARSPGQPETEAFF. The DNA of the CDR3 is TGCAGTGCTAGAAGCCCGGGACAACCGGAGACTGAAGCTTTCTTT.

This clonotype was counted ten times or more. This sequence joins TRBV12-3 or TRBV12-4 and TRBJ2-3; D is unclear. V lost 1 base, J lost 2 bases, and 10 bases lay in between. CDR3 length: 15 residues. The CDR3 nucleotides are TGTGCCAGCAGTTTAGTAAGGGCCCTCACAGATACGCAGTATTTT. It specifies CASSLVRALTDTQYF.

This chain links TRBV6-5 with TRBJ2-7; possibly TRBD2 for D (5 bases). Trimming cost V 1 base and J 0 bases, with 10 bases left between them. Germline-derived CDR1 and CDR2 are MNHEY and SVGAGI. This CDR3 spans 15 amino acids. CDR3 amino acids: CASSYWTGSSYEQYF. CDR3 DNA: TGTGCCAGCAGTTACTGGACTGGGAGCTCCTACGAGCAGTACTTC.

A few counts support this clonotype. The chain couples TRBV4-1 to TRBJ2-7; TRBD2 is a possible D gene (5 bases). The germline CDR1 and CDR2 sequences are MGHRA and YSYEKL. Trimming shortened V by 1 base and J by 6 bases, and 13 bases separated the two germline ends. There are 14 residues in the CDR3. The CDR3 region is CASSQGGFPSEQYF. The CDR3 DNA follows: TGCGCCAGCAGCCAAGGCGGGTTTCCTAGCGAGCAGTACTTC.